Listed below are T cell receptor beta chains from one sample, sequenced in a study of OX40 agonist ivuxolimab in advanced cancers. Assay: immunoSEQ multiplex PCR; the TCRdb copy retains only in-frame clones and omits some. The data hold more than 20,000 clones, with approximately 85% observed a single time. The sequencing here drew on CD4+ or CD8+ T cells sorted from blood, taken in a trial of the OX40 agonist ivuxolimab. These receptors were obtained from an adult with an advanced solid tumor such as melanoma, head and neck, liver or kidney cancer. Both conserved end residues are part of each CDR3. Fields, in order: J gene, D gene, clone size, V gene, CDR3 protein, CDR3 DNA. The D gene is left open where the match is weak. The size of a clone is reported for some rows only, either as once, few or many, or as a class for expanded clones.

J: TRBJ2-7; D: TRBD2; size: .; V: TRBV5-4; CDR3: CASSRTSGRSYEQYF; DNA: TGTGCCAGCAGCCGCACTAGCGGGAGGTCGTACGAGCAGTACTTC
J: TRBJ2-1; D: TRBD2; size: .; V: TRBV9; CDR3: CASSRGGPSYNEQFF; DNA: TGTGCCAGCAGCCGCGGGGGGCCCTCCTACAATGAGCAGTTCTTC
J: TRBJ2-1; D: TRBD1; size: .; V: TRBV7-9; CDR3: CASRLLTGNEQFF; DNA: TGTGCCAGCAGGCTACTGACAGGGAATGAGCAGTTCTTC
J: TRBJ2-3; D: TRBD2; size: .; V: TRBV6-5; CDR3: CASSYAGGPDTQYF; DNA: TGTGCCAGCAGTTACGCGGGAGGCCCAGATACGCAGTATTTT
J: TRBJ1-2; D: .; size: .; V: TRBV2; CDR3: CASSERGYGYTF; DNA: TGTGCCAGCAGTGAGCGCGGGTATGGCTACACCTTC
J: TRBJ1-6; D: .; size: .; V: TRBV2; CDR3: CASSMEEPVNSPLHF; DNA: TGTGCCAGCAGTATGGAGGAACCTGTTAATTCACCCCTCCACTTT
J: TRBJ1-2; D: .; size: .; V: TRBV29-1; CDR3: CSVEVVGESCTF; DNA: TGCAGCGTGGAGGTTGTTGGGGAGAGCTGCACCTTC
J: TRBJ2-7; D: TRBD2; size: .; V: TRBV6-5; CDR3: CASRAGLAGEGEQYF; DNA: TGTGCCAGCAGAGCAGGACTAGCGGGAGAGGGGGAGCAGTACTTC
J: TRBJ1-3; D: TRBD1; size: .; V: TRBV7-2; CDR3: CASSLGGRGLGNTIYF; DNA: TGTGCCAGCAGCTTAGGTGGTAGGGGGCTTGGAAACACCATATATTTT
J: TRBJ1-1; D: .; size: .; V: TRBV10-3; CDR3: CAISEQATEVLAEAFF; DNA: TGTGCCATCAGTGAGCAGGCGACCGAGGTTCTCGCTGAAGCTTTCTTT
J: TRBJ2-7; D: TRBD1; size: .; V: TRBV9; CDR3: CASSIGTGGPYEQYF; DNA: TGTGCCAGCAGCATCGGGACAGGGGGCCCCTACGAGCAGTACTTC
J: TRBJ1-5; D: .; size: .; V: TRBV7-8; CDR3: CASSSYGGAGLQPQHF; DNA: TGTGCCAGCAGCTCCTACGGGGGGGCAGGCCTTCAGCCCCAGCATTTT
J: TRBJ2-1; D: .; size: .; V: TRBV5-8; CDR3: CASSFGPSNNEQFF; DNA: TGTGCCAGCAGCTTTGGTCCCAGTAACAATGAGCAGTTCTTC
J: TRBJ2-5; D: TRBD1; size: .; V: TRBV5-1; CDR3: CASSNTLGQRETQYF; DNA: TGCGCCAGCAGCAATACCTTGGGACAGCGGGAGACCCAGTACTTC
J: TRBJ2-2; D: .; size: .; V: TRBV18; CDR3: CASSPLGPNTGELFF; DNA: TGTGCCAGCTCACCTTTGGGGCCAAACACCGGGGAGCTGTTTTTT
J: TRBJ1-6; D: TRBD1; size: .; V: TRBV18; CDR3: CASSPPEGASHSPLHF; DNA: TGTGCCAGCTCACCACCGGAGGGGGCATCTCATTCACCCCTCCACTTT
J: TRBJ2-3; D: .; size: .; V: TRBV27; CDR3: CASTPTVLARTDTQYF; DNA: TGTGCCAGCACCCCGACCGTGCTAGCGCGGACAGATACGCAGTATTTT
J: TRBJ2-5; D: .; size: .; V: TRBV11-3; CDR3: CASSLGGPVIGGQETQYF; DNA: TGTGCCAGCAGCTTAGGGGGCCCTGTTATTGGCGGGCAAGAGACCCAGTACTTC
J: TRBJ1-5; D: .; size: .; V: TRBV2; CDR3: CASTTERDQPQHF; DNA: TGTGCCAGCACCACGGAACGAGATCAGCCCCAGCATTTT
J: TRBJ2-5; D: .; size: .; V: TRBV7-3; CDR3: CASSLKRRETQYF; DNA: TGTGCCAGCAGCTTAAAGCGGCGTGAGACCCAGTACTTC
J: TRBJ2-7; D: TRBD1; size: .; V: TRBV2; CDR3: CASRDRGYEQYF; DNA: TGTGCCAGCAGGGACAGGGGCTACGAGCAGTACTTC
J: TRBJ1-3; D: .; size: once; V: TRBV6-5; CDR3: CASSSRIQGSGNTIYF; DNA: TGTGCCAGCAGTTCGCGAATTCAGGGCTCTGGAAACACCATATATTTT
J: TRBJ1-4; D: TRBD1; size: .; V: TRBV18; CDR3: CASSPPSTGGFEKLFF; DNA: TGTGCCAGCTCACCACCTTCCACAGGGGGTTTTGAAAAACTGTTTTTT
J: TRBJ1-5; D: TRBD1; size: .; V: TRBV10-2; CDR3: CASSDHRGRGSQPQHF; DNA: TGCGCCAGCAGTGACCACAGGGGGCGAGGAAGTCAGCCCCAGCATTTT
J: TRBJ2-2; D: .; size: .; V: TRBV19; CDR3: CASSIGVTGELFF; DNA: TGTGCCAGTAGTATAGGGGTCACCGGGGAGCTGTTTTTT
J: TRBJ2-1; D: .; size: .; V: TRBV5-1; CDR3: CASSWPRDNDNEQFF; DNA: TGCGCCAGCAGCTGGCCGAGGGACAACGATAATGAGCAGTTCTTC
J: TRBJ2-5; D: .; size: .; V: TRBV4-3; CDR3: CASSQETLYQETQYF; DNA: TGCGCCAGCAGCCAAGAGACTCTCTACCAAGAGACCCAGTACTTC
J: TRBJ2-1; D: .; size: .; V: TRBV5-1; CDR3: CASSQQDSINEQFF; DNA: TGCGCCAGCAGCCAACAGGACAGCATCAATGAGCAGTTCTTC
J: TRBJ2-3; D: .; size: .; V: TRBV19; CDR3: CASKDRSTSTDTQYF; DNA: TGTGCCAGTAAAGACAGGTCAACTAGCACAGATACGCAGTATTTT
J: TRBJ2-5; D: TRBD2; size: .; V: TRBV4-3; CDR3: CASSQVGLGGSGETQYF; DNA: TGCGCCAGCAGCCAAGTCGGACTGGGAGGGTCGGGGGAGACCCAGTACTTC
J: TRBJ2-1; D: TRBD2; size: .; V: TRBV4-1; CDR3: CASSPGTSGSNLF; DNA: TGCGCCAGCAGCCCCGGGACTAGCGGGAGTAATCTCTTC
J: TRBJ1-6; D: .; size: .; V: TRBV7-2; CDR3: CASSRRSASSYNSPLHF; DNA: TGTGCCAGCAGCCGTCGGTCGGCGAGCTCCTATAATTCACCCCTCCACTTT
J: TRBJ1-1; D: .; size: once; V: TRBV5-6; CDR3: CASSPLGGTNTEAFF; DNA: TGTGCCAGCAGCCCGCTCGGCGGCACTAACACTGAAGCTTTCTTT
J: TRBJ1-2; D: TRBD1; size: .; V: TRBV7-9; CDR3: CASSLALGRGQGYTF; DNA: TGTGCCAGCAGCTTAGCGCTGGGCAGGGGGCAGGGCTACACCTTC
J: TRBJ1-4; D: .; size: .; V: TRBV9; CDR3: CASSATATNEKLFF; DNA: TGTGCCAGCAGCGCGACAGCAACTAATGAAAAACTGTTTTTT
J: TRBJ2-1; D: .; size: .; V: TRBV2; CDR3: CASSESTGHSYNEQFF; DNA: TGTGCCAGCAGTGAATCGACAGGACACTCCTACAATGAGCAGTTCTTC
J: TRBJ2-7; D: .; size: .; V: TRBV25-1; CDR3: CASSSPYRTDYEQYF; DNA: TGTGCCAGCAGTTCCCCATACCGGACAGACTACGAGCAGTACTTC
J: TRBJ2-3; D: .; size: .; V: TRBV5-5; CDR3: CASSLYDTQYF; DNA: TGTGCCAGCAGCTTGTATGATACGCAGTATTTT
J: TRBJ1-4; D: TRBD1; size: .; V: TRBV29-1; CDR3: CSVEMGRGRDEKLFF; DNA: TGCAGCGTTGAAATGGGCAGGGGGCGAGATGAAAAACTGTTTTTT
J: TRBJ2-5; D: TRBD1; size: .; V: TRBV5-8; CDR3: CASSKGQGGETQYF; DNA: TGTGCCAGCAGCAAAGGACAGGGGGGTGAGACCCAGTACTTC
J: TRBJ2-2; D: TRBD2; size: .; V: TRBV10-2; CDR3: CASSAVAAGTRGTGELFF; DNA: TGCGCCAGCAGTGCGGTCGCTGCTGGGACTAGAGGCACCGGGGAGCTGTTTTTT
J: TRBJ1-2; D: TRBD1; size: .; V: TRBV27; CDR3: CASSLFWGDRGGYGYTF; DNA: TGTGCCAGCAGTTTATTTTGGGGGGACAGGGGAGGCTATGGCTACACCTTC
J: TRBJ2-1; D: .; size: .; V: TRBV7-2; CDR3: CASSLNPGREQFF; DNA: TGTGCCAGCAGCTTAAATCCGGGGCGGGAGCAGTTCTTC
J: TRBJ1-2; D: .; size: once; V: TRBV27; CDR3: CASSQGTRANYGYTF; DNA: TGTGCCAGCAGTCAGGGGACAAGAGCTAACTATGGCTACACCTTC
J: TRBJ1-2; D: .; size: .; V: TRBV10-3; CDR3: CAIRGAGEAYGYTF; DNA: TGTGCCATCCGGGGTGCGGGGGAGGCCTATGGCTACACCTTC
J: TRBJ1-1; D: .; size: .; V: TRBV2; CDR3: CASTPANTEAFF; DNA: TGTGCCAGCACACCGGCGAACACTGAAGCTTTCTTT
J: TRBJ2-5; D: .; size: .; V: TRBV5-1; CDR3: CASSLELQETQYF; DNA: TGCGCCAGCAGCTTGGAACTTCAAGAGACCCAGTACTTC
J: TRBJ2-1; D: TRBD2; size: .; V: TRBV19; CDR3: CASSLLAGGPVEQFF; DNA: TGTGCCAGTAGTCTACTAGCGGGAGGGCCGGTTGAGCAGTTCTTC
J: TRBJ2-7; D: TRBD2; size: once; V: TRBV5-8; CDR3: CASTARLAGSYEQYF; DNA: TGTGCCAGCACCGCTAGACTAGCGGGGTCTTACGAGCAGTACTTC
J: TRBJ1-5; D: .; size: .; V: TRBV11-2; CDR3: CASSLAGRGQPQHF; DNA: TGTGCCAGCAGCTTAGCCGGGAGGGGTCAGCCCCAGCATTTT